A single sample gave rise to the 22 T cell receptor beta chains below, sequenced in a study of metastatic and nonmetastatic thyroid tumors (TCRdb year 2020). Library method: PCR. Sequencing used an Illumina HiSeq 4000. TCRdb passed the public sequencing reads through fastp at Q25 and MiXCR, retaining productive beta sequences. Across this sample there are about 20,000 clones, with 9% to 15% seen only once. The ten largest clones add up to 6.2% of the sample. None of the patients had been given any treatment before thyroid surgery. The source material was blood. These TCRs come from a male donor with papillary thyroid cancer or a benign thyroid nodule (not recorded which). Some clones in this sample may be carry-over from other donors' samples.

There are many counts of this clone. This sequence joins TRBV30 and TRBJ2-4, with D perhaps matching TRBD2 (6 bases). CDR1 and CDR2 (germline): GTSNPN, SVGIG (reference sequence). V gave up 3 bases and J gave up 8 bases, with 14 bases separating them. The CDR3 spans 13 residues. DNA for the CDR3: TGTGCCTGGAGGGCCGGGGCGGGGTACATTCAGTACTTC. Encoded protein: CAWRAGAGYIQYF.

This clone is judged medium-sized. The chain links TRBV6-1 to TRBJ2-1; 12 bases are a match to TRBD2. CDR1 is MNHNS and CDR2 is SASEGT in the germline V gene. V lost 5 bases and J lost 5; bases outside the gene matches: 4. This CDR3 comprises 15 residues. The CDR3 DNA follows: TGTGCCAGCAGTTCATGGACTAGCGGGAACAATGAGCAGTTCTTC. It is translated as CASSSWTSGNNEQFF.

This clone was observed many times. The chain combines TRBV11-2 with TRBJ2-3, with 7 bases that match TRBD1. CDR3 length: 16 residues. Trimming cost V 3 bases and J 4 bases; bases outside gene matches: 10. Germline loops: CDR1 SGHAT, CDR2 FQNNGV. The CDR3 reads CASSLLTGLVADTQYF. The DNA for the CDR3 is TGTGCCAGCAGCTTGCTGACAGGGCTTGTCGCAGATACGCAGTATTTT.

This clone was recorded many times. The CDR3 protein is CATRLGGTKQYF. In DNA, the CDR3 is TGTGCCACCCGACTAGGAGGGACTAAGCAGTACTTC. The genes are TRBV2 and TRBJ2-7; 7 nucleotides agree with TRBD2. There are 12 residues in the CDR3. From germline, CDR1 is SNHLY and CDR2 FYNNEI. V was clipped by 10 bases and J by 8 bases; unmatched bases: 11.

There are many counts of this clone. The chain combines TRBV7-3 with TRBJ1-3; no reliable D call. The CDR3 runs to 13 residues. The ends were cut back, 5 bases at V and 3 bases at J, with 8 bases in the middle. Germline CDR1 is SGHTA and CDR2 is FQGTGA. The CDR3 nucleotides are TGTGCCAGCAGCCGAAGCGGTGGAAACACCATATATTTT. This translates into CASSRSGGNTIYF. Based on the CDR3 plus reference TRBV7-3 and TRBJ1-3, the full variable domain is GAGVSQTPSNKVTEKGKYVELRCDPISGHTALYWYRQSLGQGPEFLIYFQGTGAADDSGLPNDRFFAVRPEGSVSTLKIQRTERGDSAVYLCASSRSGGNTIYFGEGSWLTVV.

This clone was counted only a few times. The V call is TRBV12-3 or TRBV12-4, the J call TRBJ2-5, with D perhaps given as TRBD1 or TRBD2 (5 bases each). V lost 1 base and J 2 bases, leaving 14 bases between the germline ends. This CDR3 has 16 residues. The CDR3 region is CASSLGGTGEQETQYF. The CDR3 bases are TGTGCCAGCAGTTTAGGGGGCACCGGGGAGCAAGAGACCCAGTACTTC.

This clone is medium-sized in the sample. This chain uses TRBV12-3 or TRBV12-4 with TRBJ2-1; D unclear. V was clipped by 3 bases and J by 6 bases, with 3 bases between them. The length of the CDR3 is 11 residues. The CDR3, as DNA: TGTGCCAGCAGTTTTTTCAATGAGCAGTTCTTC. This sequence encodes CASSFFNEQFF.

This clone was seen more than once but under ten times. CDR3 nucleotide sequence: TGTGCCAGCAGTTTTGCAGGGGCGGCTGGAAACACCATATATTTT. Its translation: CASSFAGAAGNTIYF. The chain combines TRBV28 with TRBJ1-3; D is possibly TRBD1 (6 bases). Germline-derived CDR1 and CDR2 are MDHEN and SYDVKM. The CDR3 spans 15 residues. V was pared by 3 bases and J by 2 bases, with 11 bases between.

This clone was observed a few times. The CDR3 DNA reads TGTGCCAGCAGTTACGACCCTGGGACCCTGAATGAGCAGTTCTTC. Protein product: CASSYDPGTLNEQFF. The chain is built from TRBV6-6 and TRBJ2-1; D may match TRBD1 or TRBD2 (5 bases each). This CDR3 has 15 residues. Trimming pared 2 bases from V and 7 bases from J, leaving 15 bases between. Germline CDR1 reads MNHNY; CDR2 reads SVGAGI (reference sequence).

This clone was seen repeatedly, ten times or more. The V and J genes are TRBV5-1 and TRBJ2-1; D is possibly TRBD2 (6 bases). Germline CDR1 and CDR2: SGHRS and YFSETQ. V lost 1 base to trimming and J lost 8 bases, with 10 bases between them. The CDR3 runs 13 residues. The CDR3 DNA reads TGCGCCAGCAGCTTGTCCGGGGGACATGAGCAGTTCTTC. Amino acids: CASSLSGGHEQFF. The full variable domain, its missing parts supplied by reference TRBV5-1 and TRBJ2-1, is KAGVTQTPRYLIKTRGQQVTLSCSPISGHRSVSWYQQTPGQGLQFLFEYFSETQRNKGNFPGRFSGRQFSNSRSEMNVSTLELGDSALYLCASSLSGGHEQFFGPGTRLTVL.

CDR3 amino acids: CSARMNTEAFF. The CDR3 DNA is TGCAGTGCTAGGATGAACACTGAAGCTTTCTTT. The chain recombines TRBV20-1 with TRBJ1-1; no clear D. The V and J ends lost 3 bases and 0 bases respectively, with 2 bases between them. Per the germline V gene, CDR1 is DFQATT and CDR2 is SNEGSKA (reference sequence). This CDR3 region has 11 residues.

The V call is TRBV28, the J call TRBJ1-1, with D uncertain. CDR3 length equals 12 residues. The V gene's germline CDR1 is MDHEN and CDR2 SYDVKM. The V end was cut by 6 bases, the J end by 3 bases, with 8 bases between. The CDR3 DNA reads as TGTGCCAGCAGGGTTGTCGACACTGAAGCTTTCTTT. Translating it yields CASRVVDTEAFF.

This chain uses TRBV12-3 or TRBV12-4 with TRBJ2-7; 8 bases are a match to TRBD2. Trimming took 5 bases from V and 8 from J; bases not matched to a gene: 14. This CDR3 is built from 15 residues. CDR3 in DNA: TGTGCCAGCAGTCCCCGGGGGGGTTTAGATTTTCAGCAGTACTTC. It translates to CASSPRGGLDFQQYF.

This clone was seen a handful of times. The chain links TRBV6-4 to TRBJ2-3, with D possibly matching TRBD2 (6 bases). The CDR3 runs to 13 residues. V gave up 5 bases and J gave up 3 bases, with 9 bases separating them. Germline CDR1 MRHNA, CDR2 SNTAGT. CDR3 protein: CASSSGDTDTQYF. The CDR3 coding sequence is TGTGCCAGCAGTTCGGGAGATACAGATACGCAGTATTTT.

This clone occurred many times. The rearrangement joins TRBV12-5 to TRBJ2-5; 7 positions agree with TRBD2. CDR1 is LGHNT, CDR2 FRNRAP, per germline. With 7 bases clipped from V and 4 bases from J, the junction kept 6 bases outside the gene matches. This CDR3 comprises 13 residues. The CDR3 sequence: CASAGLVGETQYF. For the CDR3, the DNA is TGTGCTAGTGCCGGACTAGTCGGAGAGACCCAGTACTTC.

This clone has a handful of counts. The rearrangement uses TRBV29-1 and TRBJ1-3; the D is unclear. The length of the CDR3 is 13 residues. With 4 bases removed from V and 0 bases from J, the gap between germline ends came to 7 bases. Germline V gene data show CDR1 as SQVTM and CDR2 as ANQGSEA. CDR3 in DNA: TGCAGCGTTGTCCGTCTCTCTGGAAACACCATATATTTT. This gives the protein CSVVRLSGNTIYF.

This clone was recorded many times. This may be a read error: a much more frequent sequence differs by one nucleotide. The same CDR3 also results from other DNA sequences found in this sample. The V call is TRBV10-3, the J call TRBJ1-1, with D perhaps TRBD1 (6 bases). Germline V gene sequence: CDR1 ENHRY, CDR2 SYGVKD. This CDR3 is built from 14 residues. This CDR3 reads CAISEGQSFVEAFF. The CDR3 bases are TGTGCCATCAGTGAGGGACAGAGCTTCGTCGAAGCCTTCTTT.

The CDR3 sequence: CSATGGERSYEQYF. The CDR3 DNA is TGCAGTGCCACGGGGGGGGAAAGGTCCTACGAGCAGTACTTC. The gene calls are TRBV20-1 and TRBJ2-7; 8 bases line up with TRBD2. The germline CDR1 and CDR2 sequences are DFQATT and SNEGSKA (reference sequence). V was pared by 6 bases and J by 1 base, with 8 bases of the junction left unmatched. The CDR3 covers 14 residues.

This clone is medium-sized by share. This chain connects TRBV11-2 to TRBJ2-7; TRBD1 agrees at 9 bases. Germline CDR1 reads SGHAT; CDR2 reads FQNNGV. This CDR3 is built from 14 residues. The V segment lost 4 bases and the J segment 6 bases; nucleotides outside the gene matches: 7. CDR3 coding DNA: TGTGCCAGCAGCTCCTCGACAGGGGGATTCGAGCAGTACTTC. This codes for CASSSSTGGFEQYF.

In its sample, this clone ranks as medium-sized. This chain links TRBV10-2 with TRBJ2-1; TRBD2 agrees at 13 bases. CDR1 and CDR2 (germline): WSHSY, SAAADI. The CDR3 totals 17 residues. The trim removed 4 bases at V and 3 bases at J, leaving 6 bases unmatched. CDR3 amino acids: CASSGRLAGGYYNEQFF. CDR3 nucleotide sequence: TGCGCCAGCAGTGGTAGACTAGCGGGGGGATACTACAATGAGCAGTTCTTC.

This clone was picked up a small number of times. The chain recombines TRBV6-2 or TRBV6-3 with TRBJ2-7, with D tentatively TRBD2 (7 bases). V was pared by 4 bases and J by 6 bases, with 16 bases between. CDR1 and CDR2 (germline): MNHEY, SVGEGT. The CDR3 extends over 14 amino acids. CDR3 DNA sequence: TGTGCCAGCAGTTCCTCGGGGGGCTCCCTCGAGCAGTACTTC. It yields the protein CASSSSGGSLEQYF.

J is TRBJ2-7 and V is TRBV5-1; maybe TRBD2 (7 bases). Trimming left V 3 bases short and J 0 bases short, with 19 bases between. CDR3 length: 17 residues. The germline CDR1 and CDR2 sequences are SGHRS and YFSETQ. CDR3 bases: TGCGCCAGCAGCTCCCGGGGAGGGGGTTTGAGCTCCTACGAGCAGTACTTC. Translated: CASSSRGGGLSSYEQYF.